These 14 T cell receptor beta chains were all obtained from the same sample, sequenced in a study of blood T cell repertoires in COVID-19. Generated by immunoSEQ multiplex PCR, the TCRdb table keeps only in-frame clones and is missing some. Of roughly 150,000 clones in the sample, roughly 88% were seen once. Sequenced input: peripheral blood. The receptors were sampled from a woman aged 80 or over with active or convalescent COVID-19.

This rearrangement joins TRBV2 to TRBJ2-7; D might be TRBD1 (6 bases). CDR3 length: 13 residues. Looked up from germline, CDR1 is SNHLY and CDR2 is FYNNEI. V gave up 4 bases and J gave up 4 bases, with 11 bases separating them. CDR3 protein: CASSGYRVYEQYF. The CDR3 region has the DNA TGTGCCAGCAGTGGTTACAGGGTATACGAGCAGTACTTC.

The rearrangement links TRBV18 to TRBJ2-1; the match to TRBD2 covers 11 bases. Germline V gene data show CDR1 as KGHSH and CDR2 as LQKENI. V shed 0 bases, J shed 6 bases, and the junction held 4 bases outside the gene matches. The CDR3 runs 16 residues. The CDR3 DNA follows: TGTGCCAGCTCACCACCGGCTCTAGCGGGGGGCAATGAGCAGTTCTTC. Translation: CASSPPALAGGNEQFF.

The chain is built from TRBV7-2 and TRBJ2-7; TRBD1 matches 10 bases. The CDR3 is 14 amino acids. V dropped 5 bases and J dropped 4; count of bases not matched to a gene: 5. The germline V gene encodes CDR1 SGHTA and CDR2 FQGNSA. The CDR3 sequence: CASSRDRGRYEQYF. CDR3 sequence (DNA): TGTGCCAGCAGCCGCGACAGGGGGCGGTACGAGCAGTACTTC.

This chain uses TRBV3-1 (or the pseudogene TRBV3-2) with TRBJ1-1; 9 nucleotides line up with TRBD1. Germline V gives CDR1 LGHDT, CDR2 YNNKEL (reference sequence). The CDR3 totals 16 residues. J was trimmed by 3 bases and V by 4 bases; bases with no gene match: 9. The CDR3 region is CASSPSDRGGDTEAFF. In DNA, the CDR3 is TGTGCCAGCAGCCCTTCGGACAGGGGAGGGGACACTGAAGCTTTCTTT.

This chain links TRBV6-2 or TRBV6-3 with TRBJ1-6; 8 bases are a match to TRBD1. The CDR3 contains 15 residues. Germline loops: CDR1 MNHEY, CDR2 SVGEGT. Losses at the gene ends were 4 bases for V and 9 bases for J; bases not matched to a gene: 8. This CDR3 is CASSSGQGTSSPLHF. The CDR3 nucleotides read TGTGCCAGCAGTTCAGGACAGGGAACGAGTTCACCCCTCCACTTT.

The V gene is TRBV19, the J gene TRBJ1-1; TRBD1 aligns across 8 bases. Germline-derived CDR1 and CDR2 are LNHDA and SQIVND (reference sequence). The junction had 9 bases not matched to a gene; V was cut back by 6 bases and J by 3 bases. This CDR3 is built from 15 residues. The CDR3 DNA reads TGTGCCAGTAGACCCGGACAGGGCCTGGACACTGAAGCTTTCTTT. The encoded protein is CASRPGQGLDTEAFF. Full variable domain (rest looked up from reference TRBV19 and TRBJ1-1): DGGITQSPKYLFRKEGQNVTLSCEQNLNHDAMYWYRQDPGQGLRLIYYSQIVNDFQKGDIAEGYSVSREKKESFPLTVTSAQKNPTAFYLCASRPGQGLDTEAFFGQGTRLTVV.

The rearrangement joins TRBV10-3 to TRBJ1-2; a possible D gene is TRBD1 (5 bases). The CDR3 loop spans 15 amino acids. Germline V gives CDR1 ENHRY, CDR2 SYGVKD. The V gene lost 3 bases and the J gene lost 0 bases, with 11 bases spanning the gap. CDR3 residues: CAISESTAANYGYTF. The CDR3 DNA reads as TGTGCCATCAGTGAATCGACAGCCGCTAACTATGGCTACACCTTC.

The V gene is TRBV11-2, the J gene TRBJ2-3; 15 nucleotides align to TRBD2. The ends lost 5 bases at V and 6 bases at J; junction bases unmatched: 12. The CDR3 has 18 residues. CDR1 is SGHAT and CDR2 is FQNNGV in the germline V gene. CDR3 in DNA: TGTGCCAGCAGCCGCACCGGGACTAGCGGGGGGCATCCGGATACGCAGTATTTT. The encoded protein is CASSRTGTSGGHPDTQYF.

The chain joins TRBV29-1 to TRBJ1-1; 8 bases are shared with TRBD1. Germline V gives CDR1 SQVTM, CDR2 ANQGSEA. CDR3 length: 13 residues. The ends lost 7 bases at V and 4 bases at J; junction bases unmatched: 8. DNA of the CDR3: TGCAGCGGAAGACAGGGGTCGAGCACTGAAGCTTTCTTT. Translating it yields CSGRQGSSTEAFF.

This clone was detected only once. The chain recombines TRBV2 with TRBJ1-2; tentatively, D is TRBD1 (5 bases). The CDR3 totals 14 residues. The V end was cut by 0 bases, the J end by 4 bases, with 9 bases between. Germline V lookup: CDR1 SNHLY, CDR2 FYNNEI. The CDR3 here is CASSEAGDVYGYTF. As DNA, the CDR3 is TGTGCCAGCAGTGAAGCAGGGGATGTCTATGGCTACACCTTC.

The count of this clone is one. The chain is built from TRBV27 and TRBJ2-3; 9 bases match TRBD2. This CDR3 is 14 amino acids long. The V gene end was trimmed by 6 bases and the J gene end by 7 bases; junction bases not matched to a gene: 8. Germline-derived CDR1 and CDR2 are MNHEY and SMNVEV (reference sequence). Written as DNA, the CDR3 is TGTGCCAGCAGGCGGACTAGCGTGCCCAATACGCAGTATTTT. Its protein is CASRRTSVPNTQYF.

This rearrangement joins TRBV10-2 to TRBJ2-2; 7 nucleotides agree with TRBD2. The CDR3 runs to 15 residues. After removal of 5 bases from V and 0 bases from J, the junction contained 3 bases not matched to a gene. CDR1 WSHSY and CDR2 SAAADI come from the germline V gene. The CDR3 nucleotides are TGCGCCAGCAGTTCAAGCGGGGCGAACACCGGGGAGCTGTTTTTT. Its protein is CASSSSGANTGELFF.

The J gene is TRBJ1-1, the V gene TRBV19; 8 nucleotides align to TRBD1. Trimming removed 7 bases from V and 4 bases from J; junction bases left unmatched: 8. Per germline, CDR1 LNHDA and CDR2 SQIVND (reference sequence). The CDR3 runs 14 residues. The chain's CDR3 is CASIPGGGSTEAFF. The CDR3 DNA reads TGTGCCAGTATCCCAGGGGGCGGGAGCACTGAAGCTTTCTTT.

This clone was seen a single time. CDR3 nucleotides: TGTGCCAGTAGTACCCGACAGGGGGCTTACACCGGGGAGCTGTTTTTT. Protein: CASSTRQGAYTGELFF. V gene TRBV19 combines with J gene TRBJ2-2; 10 bases are shared with TRBD1. Germline-derived CDR1 and CDR2 are LNHDA and SQIVND (reference sequence). The CDR3 consists of 16 residues. With V trimmed by 4 bases and J by 3 bases, 5 bases remained unmatched. Drawing the rest from reference TRBV19 and TRBJ2-2, the complete variable domain is DGGITQSPKYLFRKEGQNVTLSCEQNLNHDAMYWYRQDPGQGLRLIYYSQIVNDFQKGDIAEGYSVSREKKESFPLTVTSAQKNPTAFYLCASSTRQGAYTGELFFGEGSRLTVL.